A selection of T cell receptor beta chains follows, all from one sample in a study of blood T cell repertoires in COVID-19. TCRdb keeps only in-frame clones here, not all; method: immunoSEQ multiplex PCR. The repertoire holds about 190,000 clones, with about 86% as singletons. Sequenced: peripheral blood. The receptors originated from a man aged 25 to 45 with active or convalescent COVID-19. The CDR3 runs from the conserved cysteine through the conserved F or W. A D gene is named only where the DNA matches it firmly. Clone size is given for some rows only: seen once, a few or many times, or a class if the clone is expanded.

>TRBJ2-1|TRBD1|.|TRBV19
TGTGCCAGTAGTGCGGACAGGGGGCTCAATGAGCAGTTCTTC
CASSADRGLNEQFF
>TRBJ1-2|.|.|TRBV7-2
TGTGCCAGCAGCTTGCAAGCGGGGAGGGGCTACACCTTC
CASSLQAGRGYTF
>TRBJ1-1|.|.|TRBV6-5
TGTGCCAGCAGGCGGACTCAGGGGCCCACTGAAGCTTTCTTT
CASRRTQGPTEAFF
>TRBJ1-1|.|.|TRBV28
TGTGCCAGCAGTTTATGGGGCAGACCTGAAGCTTTCTTT
CASSLWGRPEAFF
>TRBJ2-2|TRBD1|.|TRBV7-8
TGTGCCAGCTCCATCACAGGGGGGTTACTCGGGGAGCTGTTTTTT
CASSITGGLLGELFF
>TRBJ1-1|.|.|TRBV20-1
TGCAGCGGGGAGGGGAACACTGAAGCTTTCTTT
CSGEGNTEAFF
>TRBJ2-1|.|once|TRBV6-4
TGTGCCAGCAGTGAATCCGACAGGGAGCAGTTCTTC
CASSESDREQFF
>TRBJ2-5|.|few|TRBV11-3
TGTGCCAGCAGCGATGGGCAGCGGGAGACCCAGTACTTC
CASSDGQRETQYF
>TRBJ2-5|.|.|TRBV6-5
TGTGCCAGCAGTTACTCGATAGGGGCCGCCGAAGAGACCCAGTACTTC
CASSYSIGAAEETQYF
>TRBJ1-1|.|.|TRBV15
TGTGCCACCACGAAGGACTTGGCGGACACTGAAGCTTTCTTT
CATTKDLADTEAFF
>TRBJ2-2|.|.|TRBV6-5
TGTGCCAGCAGTTACGTGGCAGCCGGGGAGCTGTTTTTT
CASSYVAAGELFF
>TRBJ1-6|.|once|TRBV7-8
TGTGCCAGCAGCTTAGCGCGTGGCGGTACAACACCCCTCCACTTT
CASSLARGGTTPLHF
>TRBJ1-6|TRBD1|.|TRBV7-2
TGTGCCAGCCAACTGGGGACAGGGCTTACTTCACCCCTCCACTTT
CASQLGTGLTSPLHF
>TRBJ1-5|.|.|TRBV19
TGTGCCAGTAGTATAGTAGGGCAAGGGGGCAATCAGCCCCAGCATTTT
CASSIVGQGGNQPQHF
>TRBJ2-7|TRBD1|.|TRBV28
TGTGCCAGCAGGGGCCGGGACAGGCAAACCTACGAGCAGTACTTC
CASRGRDRQTYEQYF
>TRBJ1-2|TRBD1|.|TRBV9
TGTGCCAGCGGCAGGGGGGACTATGGCTACACCTTC
CASGRGDYGYTF
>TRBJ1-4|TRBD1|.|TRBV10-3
TGTGCCATCAGCCCGACAGGGAGCGTGGAAAAACTGTTTTTT
CAISPTGSVEKLFF
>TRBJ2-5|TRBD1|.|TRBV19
TGTGCCAGTAGGCTCGGACAGGGGGGAGAGACCCAGTACTTC
CASRLGQGGETQYF
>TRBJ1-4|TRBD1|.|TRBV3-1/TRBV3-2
TGTGCCAGCAGCCAAGAGCTCCAGACCTCCTACAGGACAGGACTGTTTTTT
CASSQELQTSYRTGLFF
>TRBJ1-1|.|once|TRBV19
TGTGCCAGTAGCCGTGCAGGGGCCCGAGCTTTCTTT
CASSRAGARAFF
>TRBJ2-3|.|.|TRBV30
TGTGCCTGCGGCCCGGGGGGCACAGATACGCAGTATTTT
CACGPGGTDTQYF
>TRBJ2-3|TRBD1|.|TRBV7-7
TGTGCTAGCAGCTACGGACAGGGGGCAGATACGCAGTATTTT
CASSYGQGADTQYF
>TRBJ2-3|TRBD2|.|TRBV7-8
TGTGCCAGCAGCTCCAAGGGGACTAGCGGGAGGAGAGGTACGCAGTATTTT
CASSSKGTSGRRGTQYF
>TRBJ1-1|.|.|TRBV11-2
TGTGCCAGCAGCTTCGGGGGAGGGAACACTGAAGCTTTCTTT
CASSFGGGNTEAFF
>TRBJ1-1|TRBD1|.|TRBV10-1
TGCGCCAGCAGTCCTGGGACAGGGGGCACTGAAGCTTTCTTT
CASSPGTGGTEAFF
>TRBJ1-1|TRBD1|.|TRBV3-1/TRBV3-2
TGTGCCAGCAGCCCTCTCGGACAGGGGAACACTGAAGCTTTCTTT
CASSPLGQGNTEAFF
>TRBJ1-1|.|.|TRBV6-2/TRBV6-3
TGTGCCAGCAGTTATTCACCCATGGACAGATTTGAAGCTTTCTTT
CASSYSPMDRFEAFF
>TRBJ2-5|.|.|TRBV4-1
TGCGCCAGCAGCCAGCAGGGGCAAGAGACCCAGTACTTC
CASSQQGQETQYF
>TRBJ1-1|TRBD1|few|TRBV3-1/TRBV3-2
TGTGCCAGCAGCCAAGAAGTCGGACAGGCAAAATTCTTT
CASSQEVGQAKFF
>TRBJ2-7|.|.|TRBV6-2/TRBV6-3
TGTGCCAGCAGTTACCGGTGGGCGGGTCGCTCCTGGGAGCAGTACTTC
CASSYRWAGRSWEQYF
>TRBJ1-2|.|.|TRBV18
TGTGCCAGCTCACCTGGTCAGGGCGGCTTGTATGGCTACACCTTC
CASSPGQGGLYGYTF
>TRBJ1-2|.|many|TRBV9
TGTGCCAGCAGCGCCAACTCACGAGGGAAAGAAGGCTACACCTTC
CASSANSRGKEGYTF
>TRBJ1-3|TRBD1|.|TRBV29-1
TGCAGCGTTGAAGATAGGGACAGGGGGCCCGGAAACACCATATATTTT
CSVEDRDRGPGNTIYF
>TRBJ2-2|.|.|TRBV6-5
TGTGCCAGCAGCTGGTCAGGCACCGGGGAGCTGTTTTTT
CASSWSGTGELFF
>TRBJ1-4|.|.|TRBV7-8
TGTGCCAGCAGCTTGCGAGTTTTCGCTGAAAAACTGTTTTTT
CASSLRVFAEKLFF
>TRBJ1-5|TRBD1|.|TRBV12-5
TGTGCTAGTGGTTTGGTACTAGGACAGGGGGCATACCAGCCCCAGCATTTT
CASGLVLGQGAYQPQHF
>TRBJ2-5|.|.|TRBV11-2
TGTGCCAGCAGCTTAGATCGTAAGACCCAGTACTTC
CASSLDRKTQYF
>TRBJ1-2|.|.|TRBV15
TGTGCCACCAGCAGAGCAAAACAGGACTATGGCTACACCTTC
CATSRAKQDYGYTF
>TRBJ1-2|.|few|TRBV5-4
TGTGCCAGCAGCCTGGCGGGGGCGCGGGAGGGCTACACCTTC
CASSLAGAREGYTF
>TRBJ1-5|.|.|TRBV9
TGTGCCAGCAGCCCTGGGGAGGGGGTTTTTAGCAATCAGCCCCAACATTTT
CASSPGEGVFSNQPQHF
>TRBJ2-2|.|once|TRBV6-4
TGTGCCAGCAGTGAAGTGGCCAACACCGGGGAGCTGTTTTTT
CASSEVANTGELFF
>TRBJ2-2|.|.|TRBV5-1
TGCGCCAGCAGCTTGGCTCGGGCCGGGGAGCTGTTTTTT
CASSLARAGELFF
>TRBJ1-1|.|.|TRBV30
TGTGCCTGGACAGGCGCAATCTCTGAAGCTTTCTTT
CAWTGAISEAFF
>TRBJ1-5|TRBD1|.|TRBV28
TGTGCCAGCAATAGGGACAGATATCAGCCCCAGCATTTT
CASNRDRYQPQHF
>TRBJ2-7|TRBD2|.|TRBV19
TGTGCCAGTAGTATCGGTCTAGCGGGTTCCTCCTACGAGCAGTACTTC
CASSIGLAGSSYEQYF
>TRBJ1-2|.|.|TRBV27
TGTGCCAGCAGTTACAGCACTAACTATGGCTACACCTTC
CASSYSTNYGYTF
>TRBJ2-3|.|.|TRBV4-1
TGCGCCAGCAGCCAAGTAGCAGATACGCAGTATTTT
CASSQVADTQYF
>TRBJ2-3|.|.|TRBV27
TGTGCCAGCAGTTTATCAAAAGGGAGTAGCACAGATACGCAGTATTTT
CASSLSKGSSTDTQYF
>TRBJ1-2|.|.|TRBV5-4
TGTGCCAGCAGGAACTTTGGAGGGGCAGGGGGCTACACCTTC
CASRNFGGAGGYTF
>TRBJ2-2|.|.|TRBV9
TGTGCCAGCAGCGCGACTCCCACCGGGGAGCTGTTTTTT
CASSATPTGELFF
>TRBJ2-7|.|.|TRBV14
TGTGCCAGCAGCCAGAGACACGTGTCACGAGAGCAGTACTTC
CASSQRHVSREQYF
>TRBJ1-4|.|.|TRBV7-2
TGTGCCAGCAGCTTAGCGACAGATACTAATGAAAAACTGTTTTTT
CASSLATDTNEKLFF
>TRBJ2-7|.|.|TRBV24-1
TGTGCCACCAGTGATTGGTTTAGGGGCGGCGAGCAGTACTTC
CATSDWFRGGEQYF
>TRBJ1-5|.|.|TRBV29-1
TGCAGCGTGAGGGACTGGGATCAGCCCCAGCATTTT
CSVRDWDQPQHF
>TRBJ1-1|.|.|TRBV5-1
TGCGCCAGCAGCGGACTCAGCCTGAACACTGAAGCTTTCTTT
CASSGLSLNTEAFF
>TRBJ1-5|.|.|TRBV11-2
TGTGCCAGCAGAGGACAGCCAAATCAGCCCCAGCATTTT
CASRGQPNQPQHF
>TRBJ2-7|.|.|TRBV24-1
TGTGCCACCAGCAGGGCCAGCTCCTACGAGCAGTACTTC
CATSRASSYEQYF